This T cell receptor beta chain appears in the sequencing data of a study of blood T cell repertoires in COVID-19. Germline CDR1 is SNHLY and CDR2 is FYNNEI. Trimming pared 6 bases from V and 3 bases from J, leaving 14 bases between. The CDR3 has 14 residues. Per the original data handling: The authors estimated nucleated cell counts from reference gene primer amplification. Measured with immunoSEQ multiplex PCR; TCRdb has only the in-frame clones, and not every one. V, J and clone size reflect that table, while D and trimming were determined from the DNA. This sample carries some 70,000 clones, 65% to 90% of them seen once, and the ten largest clones take around 2.9%.

The sequenced material came from peripheral blood. The chain is built from TRBV2 and TRBJ1-2; maybe TRBD1 (5 bases). The sequence was obtained from a man older than 75 with acute or convalescent COVID-19. The chain's CDR3 is CASRTDSGDYGYTF. CDR3 DNA sequence: TGTGCCAGCAGAACCGACAGTGGCGACTATGGCTACACCTTC.